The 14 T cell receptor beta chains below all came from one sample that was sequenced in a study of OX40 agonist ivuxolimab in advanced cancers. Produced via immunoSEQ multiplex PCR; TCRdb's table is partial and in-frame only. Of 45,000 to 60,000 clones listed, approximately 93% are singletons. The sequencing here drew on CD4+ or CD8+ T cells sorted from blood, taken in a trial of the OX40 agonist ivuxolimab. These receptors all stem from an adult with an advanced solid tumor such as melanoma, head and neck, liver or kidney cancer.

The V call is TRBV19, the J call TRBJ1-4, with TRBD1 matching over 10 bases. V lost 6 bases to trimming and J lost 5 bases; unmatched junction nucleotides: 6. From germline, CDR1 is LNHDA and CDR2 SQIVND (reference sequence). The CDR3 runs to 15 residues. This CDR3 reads CASSRDRGSNEKLFF. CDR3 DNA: TGTGCCAGTAGCCGGGACAGGGGTTCGAATGAAAAACTGTTTTTT. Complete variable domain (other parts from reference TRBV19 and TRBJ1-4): DGGITQSPKYLFRKEGQNVTLSCEQNLNHDAMYWYRQDPGQGLRLIYYSQIVNDFQKGDIAEGYSVSREKKESFPLTVTSAQKNPTAFYLCASSRDRGSNEKLFFGSGTQLSVL.

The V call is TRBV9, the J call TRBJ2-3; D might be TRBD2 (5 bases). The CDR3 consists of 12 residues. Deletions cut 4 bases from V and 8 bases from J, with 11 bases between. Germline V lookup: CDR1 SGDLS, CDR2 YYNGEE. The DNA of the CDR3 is TGTGCCAGCAGCCCTCAGGAGGTTACGCAGTATTTT. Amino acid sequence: CASSPQEVTQYF.

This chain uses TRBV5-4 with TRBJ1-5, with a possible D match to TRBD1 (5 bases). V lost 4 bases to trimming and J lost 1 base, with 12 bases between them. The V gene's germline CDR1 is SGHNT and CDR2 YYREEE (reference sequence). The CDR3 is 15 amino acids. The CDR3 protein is CASSTGPLSNQPQHF. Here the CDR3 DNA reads TGTGCCAGCAGCACAGGACCCTTAAGCAATCAGCCCCAGCATTTT.

CDR3 in amino acids: CASSRNRGTEAFF. In DNA, the CDR3 is TGTGCCAGCAGTCGCAACAGGGGGACTGAAGCTTTCTTT. The chain recombines TRBV28 with TRBJ1-1; 8 positions match TRBD1. There are 13 residues in the CDR3. Germline trimming cut 5 bases from V and 5 bases from J; bases unmatched to any gene: 4. CDR1 and CDR2 (germline): MDHEN, SYDVKM.

CDR3 sequence (DNA): TGTGCCAGTAGCCCATCTGGGGCCAACGTCCTGACTTTC. Translated: CASSPSGANVLTF. V and J are TRBV19 and TRBJ2-6; no clear D gene. The V and J ends lost 6 bases and 1 base respectively, with 4 bases between them. CDR3 size: 13 residues. Per germline, CDR1 LNHDA and CDR2 SQIVND (reference sequence).

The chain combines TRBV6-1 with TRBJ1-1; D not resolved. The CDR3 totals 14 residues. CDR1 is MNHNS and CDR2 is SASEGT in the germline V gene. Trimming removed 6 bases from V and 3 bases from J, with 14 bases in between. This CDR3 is CASSRDPPYTEAFF. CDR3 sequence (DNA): TGTGCCAGCAGCCGTGATCCCCCCTACACTGAAGCTTTCTTT.

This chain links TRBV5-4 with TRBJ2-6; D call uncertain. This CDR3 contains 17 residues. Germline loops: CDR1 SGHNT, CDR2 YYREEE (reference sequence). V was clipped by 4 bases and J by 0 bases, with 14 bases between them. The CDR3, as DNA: TGTGCCAGCAGCCCGGACGGGCTTCTCTCTGGGGCCAACGTCCTGACTTTC. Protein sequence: CASSPDGLLSGANVLTF.

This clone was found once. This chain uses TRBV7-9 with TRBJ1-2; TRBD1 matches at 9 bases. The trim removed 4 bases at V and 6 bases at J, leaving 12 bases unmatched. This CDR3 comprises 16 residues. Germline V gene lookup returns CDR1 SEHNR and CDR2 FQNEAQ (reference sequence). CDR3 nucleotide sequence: TGTGCCAGCAGCTCGGGACAGGGCGCGGGAAGGGATGGCTACACCTTC. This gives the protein CASSSGQGAGRDGYTF.

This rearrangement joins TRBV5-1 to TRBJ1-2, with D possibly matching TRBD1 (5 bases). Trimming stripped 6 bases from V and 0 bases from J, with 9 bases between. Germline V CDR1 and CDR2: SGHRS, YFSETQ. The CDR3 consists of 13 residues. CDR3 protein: CASTQGPNYGYTF. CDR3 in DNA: TGCGCCAGCACCCAGGGACCTAACTATGGCTACACCTTC.

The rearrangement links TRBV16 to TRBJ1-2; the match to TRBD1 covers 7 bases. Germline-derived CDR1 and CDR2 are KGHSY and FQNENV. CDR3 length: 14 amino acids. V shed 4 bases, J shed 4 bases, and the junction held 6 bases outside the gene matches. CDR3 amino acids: CASSLNRGVYGYTF. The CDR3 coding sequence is TGTGCCAGCAGCCTCAACAGGGGTGTCTATGGCTACACCTTC.

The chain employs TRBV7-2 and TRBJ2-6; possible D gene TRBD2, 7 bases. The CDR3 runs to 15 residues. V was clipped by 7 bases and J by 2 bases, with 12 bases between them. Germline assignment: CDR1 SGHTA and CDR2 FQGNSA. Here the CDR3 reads CASTKGGAGANVLTF. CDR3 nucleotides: TGTGCCAGCACTAAGGGGGGGGCTGGGGCCAACGTCCTGACTTTC.

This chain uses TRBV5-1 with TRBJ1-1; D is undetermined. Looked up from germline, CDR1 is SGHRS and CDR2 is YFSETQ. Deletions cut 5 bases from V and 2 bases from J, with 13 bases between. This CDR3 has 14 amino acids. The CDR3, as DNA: TGCGCCAGCAGAAAGGGATGGGTTAACACTGAAGCTTTCTTT. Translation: CASRKGWVNTEAFF.

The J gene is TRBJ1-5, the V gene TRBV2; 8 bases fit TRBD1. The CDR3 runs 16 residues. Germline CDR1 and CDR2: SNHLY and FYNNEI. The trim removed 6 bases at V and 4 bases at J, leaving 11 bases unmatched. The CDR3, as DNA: TGTGCCAGCAGCGATCGACAGGGGAGGACGAATCAGCCCCAGCATTTT. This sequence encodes CASSDRQGRTNQPQHF.

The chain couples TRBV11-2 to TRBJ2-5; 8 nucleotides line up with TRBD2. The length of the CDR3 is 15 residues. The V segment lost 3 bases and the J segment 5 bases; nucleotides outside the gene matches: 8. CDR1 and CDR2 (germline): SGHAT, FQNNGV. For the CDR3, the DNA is TGTGCCAGCAGCTTCATGGGACTAGTTGGGGAGACCCAGTACTTC. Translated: CASSFMGLVGETQYF.